One sample yielded the 7 T cell receptor beta chains listed below, sequenced in a study of T cells in Graves' hyperthyroidism and ophthalmopathy. There were TCR beta CDR3 regions amplified from RNA transcripts. HTBI primers were employed in a first-round RT-PCR of the TCR CDR3. TCRdb passed the multiplex PCR reads through MiXCR, listing each CDR3 protein once. The sample records 500,000 to 750,000 distinct CDR3 sequences, 11% to 15% being singletons. The sequencing input was blood. The receptors were sampled from a woman under 30 with Graves' ophthalmopathy.

This clonotype was found a few times. The gene calls are TRBV9 and TRBJ2-5, with D unresolved. The CDR3 has 16 amino acids. CDR1 and CDR2 (germline): SGDLS, YYNGEE. Trimming took off 2 bases at V and 5 bases at J, with 19 bases between the two ends. CDR3 region: CASSVSIDRKGETQYF. The CDR3 bases are TGTGCCAGCAGCGTTAGCATTGACCGAAAAGGGGAGACCCAGTACTTC.

This clonotype was detected ten times or more. The DNA of the CDR3 is TGTGCCAGCAGTGAAGCGGGAGTTCGGGGAGGTCCCCCCGAGAACGAGCAGTACTTC. This sequence encodes CASSEAGVRGGPPENEQYF. The V call is TRBV2, the J call TRBJ2-7; D perhaps matches TRBD2 (6 bases). The CDR3 runs to 19 residues. V dropped 0 bases and J dropped 5 bases, with 26 bases sitting between them. Germline CDR1 SNHLY, CDR2 FYNNEI.

This clonotype was picked up many times. V and J are TRBV9 and TRBJ2-7; D is ambiguous. The V gene lost 0 bases and the J gene lost 3 bases, with 10 bases spanning the gap. CDR3 size: 14 residues. Germline V CDR1 and CDR2: SGDLS, YYNGEE. The CDR3: CASSVGVGNYEQYF. CDR3 DNA: TGTGCCAGCAGCGTAGGGGTTGGGAACTACGAGCAGTACTTC.

This clonotype has at least ten counts. The chain employs TRBV6-1 and TRBJ1-3, with 7 bases matching TRBD1. The J segment lost 0 bases and the V segment lost 0 bases, leaving 14 bases of the junction unmatched. CDR3 length: 20 residues. Per the germline V gene, CDR1 is MNHNS and CDR2 is SASEGT. In DNA form, the CDR3 reads TGTGCCAGCAGTGAAGCGTACGGACAGGCGAATTCTAACTCTGGAAACACCATATATTTT. It encodes CASSEAYGQANSNSGNTIYF.

V is TRBV20-1 and J is TRBJ2-1; 10 bases match TRBD2. This CDR3 spans 18 amino acids. Germline CDR1 is DFQATT and CDR2 is SNEGSKA (reference sequence). Trimming took 0 bases from V and 6 from J; bases not matched to a gene: 14. The CDR3 spells CSARDSPRLAGVVNEQFF. The CDR3 region has the DNA TGCAGTGCTAGAGATTCGCCTCGGCTAGCGGGAGTTGTCAATGAGCAGTTCTTC.

In its sample, this clonotype was seen a few times. One base away lies a much larger clone, so this may be a sequencing read error. This chain connects TRBV5-1 to TRBJ2-7; a weak D match, TRBD2 (6 bases). The V gene lost 0 bases and the J gene lost 3 bases, with 19 bases spanning the gap. Germline loops: CDR1 SGHRS, CDR2 YFSETQ. This CDR3 is 17 amino acids long. The CDR3 sequence: CASSLDQGGKGDYEQYF. The CDR3 DNA follows: TGCGCCAGCAGCTTGGATCAAGGCGGGAAAGGAGACTACGAGCAGTACTTC.

In this sample, this clonotype turned up many times. The V gene is TRBV2, the J gene TRBJ2-5; tentatively, D is TRBD2 (6 bases). Trimming pared 5 bases from V and 5 bases from J, leaving 12 bases between. From germline, CDR1 is SNHLY and CDR2 FYNNEI. CDR3 size: 13 residues. The CDR3, as DNA: TGTGCCAGCAGTCAGCTCGCGGGGGAGACCCAGTACTTC. Protein product: CASSQLAGETQYF.